This T cell receptor (beta chain) originates from a study of blood T cells in healthy people across ages. Study results and limitations: As naive T cell percentage varied, TCR beta diversity correlated strongly with it. Roughly linearly, TCR beta diversity per million T cells fell as age increased. Long-lived donors had more naive CD4+ cells and higher diversity than aged donors.

This clonotype was detected a few times. No antigen is known for it. A second 7 to 11 cycle PCR used barcoded and J-beta primers. MiXCR, run by TCRdb on the 5' RACE reads, gives a single entry per CDR3 protein. The data hold some 1.5 million distinct CDR3 sequences, with less than 45% observed a single time. The ends were cut back, 0 bases at V and 10 bases at J, with 15 bases in the middle. Germline CDR1 DFQATT, CDR2 SNEGSKA (reference sequence). The CDR3 sequence is 13 residues long. The genes are TRBV20-1 and TRBJ1-1; a weak D match, TRBD1 (6 bases). Sequencing input: blood. This TCR came from a woman in her late teens or twenties in good health. The CDR3 bases are TGCAGTGCTAGAGATGCCCGACAGGAGGTAGCTTTCTTT. Amino acids: CSARDARQEVAFF.